The present TCR beta chain was sequenced within a study of HIV-infected patients and healthy controls. From the 5' RACE reads, TCRdb called clonotypes with MiXCR, one entry per CDR3 protein. The repertoire includes approximately 67,000 distinct CDR3 sequences, about 15% of them detected once, and around 5.9% sits in the top ten. The clonotype was recovered from a human donor in good health. Sequenced: CD4+ T cells from blood.

The chain's CDR3 is CASSRVGSYNSPLHF. The DNA of the CDR3 is TGTGCCAGCAGCCGGGTGGGATCCTATAATTCACCCCTCCACTTT. The chain has TRBV3-1 and TRBJ1-6; no firm D call. The CDR3 sequence is 15 residues long. Trimming cost V 4 bases and J 1 base, with 8 bases left between them. From germline, CDR1 is LGHDT and CDR2 YNNKEL (reference sequence).